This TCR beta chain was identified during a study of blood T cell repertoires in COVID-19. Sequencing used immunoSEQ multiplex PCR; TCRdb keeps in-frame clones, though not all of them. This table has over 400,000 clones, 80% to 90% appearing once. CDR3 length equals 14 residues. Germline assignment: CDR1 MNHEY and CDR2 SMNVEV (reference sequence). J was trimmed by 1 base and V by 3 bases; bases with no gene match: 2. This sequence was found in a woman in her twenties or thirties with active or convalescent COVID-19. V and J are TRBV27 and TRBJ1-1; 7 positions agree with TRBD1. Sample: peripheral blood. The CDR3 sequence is CASSLTGQNTEAFF. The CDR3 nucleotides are TGTGCCAGCAGTTTGACAGGGCAGAACACTGAAGCTTTCTTT.